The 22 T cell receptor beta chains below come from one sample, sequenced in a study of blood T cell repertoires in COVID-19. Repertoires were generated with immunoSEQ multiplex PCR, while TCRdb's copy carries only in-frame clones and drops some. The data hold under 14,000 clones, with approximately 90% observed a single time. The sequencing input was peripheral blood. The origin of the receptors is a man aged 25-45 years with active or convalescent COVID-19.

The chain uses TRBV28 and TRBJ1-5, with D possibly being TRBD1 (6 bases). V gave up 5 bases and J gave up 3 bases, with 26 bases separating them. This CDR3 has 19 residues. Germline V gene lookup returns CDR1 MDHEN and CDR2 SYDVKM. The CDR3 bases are TGTGCCAGCAGTAAATTTCGCCGGAATTTCGGACAGTTCAATCAGCCCCAGCATTTT. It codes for CASSKFRRNFGQFNQPQHF.

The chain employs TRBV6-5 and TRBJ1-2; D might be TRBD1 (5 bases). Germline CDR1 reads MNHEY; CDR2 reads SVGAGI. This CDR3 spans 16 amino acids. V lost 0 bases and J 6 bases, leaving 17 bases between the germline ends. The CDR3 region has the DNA TGTGCCAGCAGTTACTCGATTCGGCCCCAAGGGGATGGCTACACCTTC. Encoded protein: CASSYSIRPQGDGYTF.

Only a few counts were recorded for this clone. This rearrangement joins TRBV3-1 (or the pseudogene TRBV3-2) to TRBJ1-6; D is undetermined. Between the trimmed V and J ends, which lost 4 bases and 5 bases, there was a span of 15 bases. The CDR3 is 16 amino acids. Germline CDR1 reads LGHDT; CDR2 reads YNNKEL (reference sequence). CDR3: CASSLTFGRHNSPLHF. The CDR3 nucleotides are TGTGCCAGCAGCCTAACCTTTGGGCGACATAATTCACCCCTCCACTTT.

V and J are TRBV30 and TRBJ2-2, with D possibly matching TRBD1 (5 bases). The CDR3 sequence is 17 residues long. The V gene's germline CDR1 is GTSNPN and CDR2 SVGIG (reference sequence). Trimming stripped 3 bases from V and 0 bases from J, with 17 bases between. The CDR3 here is CAWRDKAIYSNTGELFF. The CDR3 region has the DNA TGTGCCTGGAGGGACAAGGCAATCTACTCGAACACCGGGGAGCTGTTTTTT.

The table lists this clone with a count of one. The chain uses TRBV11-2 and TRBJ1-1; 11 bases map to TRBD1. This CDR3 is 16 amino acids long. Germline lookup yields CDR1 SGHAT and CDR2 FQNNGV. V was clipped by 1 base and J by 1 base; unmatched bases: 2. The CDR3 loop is CASSLVGQGGNTEAFF. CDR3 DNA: TGTGCCAGCAGCTTAGTGGGACAGGGGGGGAACACTGAAGCTTTCTTT.

CDR3: CAWTPNTNQPQHF. The CDR3 nucleotides are TGTGCCTGGACCCCAAACACCAATCAGCCCCAGCATTTT. The chain is built from TRBV30 and TRBJ1-5, with D unclear. Germline V gives CDR1 GTSNPN, CDR2 SVGIG (reference sequence). V lost 4 bases, J lost 3 bases, and 10 bases lay in between. The CDR3 totals 13 residues. The complete variable domain, with remaining parts taken from reference TRBV30 and TRBJ1-5, reads SQTIHQWPATLVQPVGSPLSLECTVEGTSNPNLYWYRQAAGRGLQLLFYSVGIGQISSEVPQNLSASRPQDRQFILSSKKLLLSDSGFYLCAWTPNTNQPQHFGDGTRLSIL.

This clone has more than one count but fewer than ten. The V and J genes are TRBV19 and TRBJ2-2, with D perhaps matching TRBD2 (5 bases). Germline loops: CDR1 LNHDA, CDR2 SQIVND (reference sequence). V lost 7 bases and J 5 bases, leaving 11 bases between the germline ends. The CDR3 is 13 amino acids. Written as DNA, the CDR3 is TGTGCCAGTACCCAAGGAGGAACCGGGGAGCTGTTTTTT. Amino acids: CASTQGGTGELFF.

CDR3 region: CASNTEDNEQFF. CDR3 coding DNA: TGTGCCAGCAACACGGAGGACAATGAGCAGTTCTTC. The rearrangement uses TRBV7-9 and TRBJ2-1, with D maybe TRBD2 (5 bases). Germline loops: CDR1 SEHNR, CDR2 FQNEAQ (reference sequence). The ends were cut back, 7 bases at V and 5 bases at J, with 9 bases in the middle. The CDR3 spans 12 residues.

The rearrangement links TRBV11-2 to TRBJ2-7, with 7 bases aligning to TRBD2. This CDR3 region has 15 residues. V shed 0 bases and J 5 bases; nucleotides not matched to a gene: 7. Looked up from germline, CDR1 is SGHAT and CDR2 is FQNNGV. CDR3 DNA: TGTGCCAGCAGCTTAGATCGAGGCGGGGGACACGAGCAGTACGTC. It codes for CASSLDRGGGHEQYV.

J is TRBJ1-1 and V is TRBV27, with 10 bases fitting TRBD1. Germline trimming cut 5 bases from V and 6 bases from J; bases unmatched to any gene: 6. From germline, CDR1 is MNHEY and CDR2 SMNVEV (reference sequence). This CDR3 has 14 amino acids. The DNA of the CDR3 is TGTGCCAGCAGTCCGACAGGGGGCCGCTCTGAAGCTTTCTTT. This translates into CASSPTGGRSEAFF.

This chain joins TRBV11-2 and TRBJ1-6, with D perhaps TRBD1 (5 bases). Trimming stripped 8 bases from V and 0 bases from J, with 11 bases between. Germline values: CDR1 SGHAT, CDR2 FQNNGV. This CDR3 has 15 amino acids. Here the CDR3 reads CASRRGSSYNSPLHF. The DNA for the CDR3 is TGTGCCAGCCGGAGGGGAAGCTCCTATAATTCACCCCTCCACTTT. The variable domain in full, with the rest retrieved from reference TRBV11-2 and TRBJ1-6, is EAGVAQSPRYKIIEKRQSVAFWCNPISGHATLYWYQQILGQGPKLLIQFQNNGVVDDSQLPKDRFSAERLKGVDSTLKIQPAKLEDSAVYLCASRRGSSYNSPLHFGNGTRLTVT.

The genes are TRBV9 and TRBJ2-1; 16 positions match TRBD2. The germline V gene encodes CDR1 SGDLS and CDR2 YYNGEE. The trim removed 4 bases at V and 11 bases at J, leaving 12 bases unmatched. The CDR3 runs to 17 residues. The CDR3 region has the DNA TGTGCCAGCAGCCCTACCGGGACTAGCGGGGGGGGCCGGAAGCAGTTCTTC. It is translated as CASSPTGTSGGGRKQFF.

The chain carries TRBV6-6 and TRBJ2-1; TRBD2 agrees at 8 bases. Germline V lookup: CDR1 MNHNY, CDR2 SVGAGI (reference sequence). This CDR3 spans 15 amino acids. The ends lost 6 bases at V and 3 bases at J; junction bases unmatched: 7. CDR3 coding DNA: TGTGCCAGCAGGGCCGCAGCGGGGGTCTACAATGAGCAGTTCTTC. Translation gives CASRAAAGVYNEQFF.

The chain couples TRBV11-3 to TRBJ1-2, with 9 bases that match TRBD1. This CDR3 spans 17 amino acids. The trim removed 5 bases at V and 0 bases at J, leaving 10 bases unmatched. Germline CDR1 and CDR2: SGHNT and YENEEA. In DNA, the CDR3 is TGTGCCAGCAGCCCAGAAATGGGACAGGGAGCTAACTATGGCTACACCTTC. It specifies CASSPEMGQGANYGYTF.

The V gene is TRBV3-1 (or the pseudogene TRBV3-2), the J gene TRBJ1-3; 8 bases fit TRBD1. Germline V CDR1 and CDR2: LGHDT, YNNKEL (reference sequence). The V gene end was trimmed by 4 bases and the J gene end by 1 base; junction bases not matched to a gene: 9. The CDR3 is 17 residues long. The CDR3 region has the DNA TGTGCCAGCAGCCTCACGGCAGGGGGCATATCTGGAAACACCATATATTTT. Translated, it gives CASSLTAGGISGNTIYF.

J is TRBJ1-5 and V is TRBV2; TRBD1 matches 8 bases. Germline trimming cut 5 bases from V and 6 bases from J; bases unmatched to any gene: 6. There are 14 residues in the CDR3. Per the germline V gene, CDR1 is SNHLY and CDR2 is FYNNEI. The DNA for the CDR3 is TGTGCCAGCAGTTCTGGACAGGGCTTTCAGCCCCAGCATTTT. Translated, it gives CASSSGQGFQPQHF.

CDR3 protein: CASSPGGNTDTQYF. The CDR3 DNA follows: TGTGCCAGCAGCCCAGGGGGAAACACAGATACGCAGTATTTT. J is TRBJ2-3 and V is TRBV7-9; 7 bases are shared with TRBD1. Losses at the gene ends were 5 bases for V and 2 bases for J; bases not matched to a gene: 4. Per the germline V gene, CDR1 is SEHNR and CDR2 is FQNEAQ (reference sequence). This CDR3 has 14 residues.

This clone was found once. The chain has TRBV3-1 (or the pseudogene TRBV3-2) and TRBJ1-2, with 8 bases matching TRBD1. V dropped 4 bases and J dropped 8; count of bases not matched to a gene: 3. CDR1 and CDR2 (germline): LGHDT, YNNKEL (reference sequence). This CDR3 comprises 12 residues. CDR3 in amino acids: CASSPGQGGYTF. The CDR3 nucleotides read TGTGCCAGCAGCCCAGGACAGGGAGGCTACACCTTC.

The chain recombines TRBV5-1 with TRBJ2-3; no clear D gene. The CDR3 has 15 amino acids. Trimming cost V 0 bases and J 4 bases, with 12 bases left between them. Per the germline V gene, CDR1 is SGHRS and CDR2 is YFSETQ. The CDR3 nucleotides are TGCGCCAGCAGCTTGGCCGGAGCTCTCGCAGATACGCAGTATTTT. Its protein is CASSLAGALADTQYF.

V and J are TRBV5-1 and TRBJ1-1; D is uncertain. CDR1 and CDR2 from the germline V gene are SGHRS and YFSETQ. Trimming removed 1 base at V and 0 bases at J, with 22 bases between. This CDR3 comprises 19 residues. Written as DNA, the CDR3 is TGCGCCAGCAGCTTGTGGGGAGGAGAGAGCGCCACGGTGAACACTGAAGCTTTCTTT. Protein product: CASSLWGGESATVNTEAFF.

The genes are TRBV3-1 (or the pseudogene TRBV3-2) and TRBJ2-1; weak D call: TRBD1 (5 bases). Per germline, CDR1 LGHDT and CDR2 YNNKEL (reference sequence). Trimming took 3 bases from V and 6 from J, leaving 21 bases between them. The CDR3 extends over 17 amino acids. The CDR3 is CASSQERADSATNEQFF. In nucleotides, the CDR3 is TGTGCCAGCAGCCAGGAACGCGCAGACAGTGCGACCAATGAGCAGTTCTTC.

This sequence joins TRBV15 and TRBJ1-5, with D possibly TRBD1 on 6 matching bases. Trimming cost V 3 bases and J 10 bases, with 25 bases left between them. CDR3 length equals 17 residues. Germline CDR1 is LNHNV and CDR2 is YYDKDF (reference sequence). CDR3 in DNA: TGTGCCACCAGCAGTCCTGTGGGGGGGACAAATTGGGGCCCCCAGCATTTT. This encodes CATSSPVGGTNWGPQHF.